This T cell receptor (beta chain) was identified during a study of OX40 agonist ivuxolimab in advanced cancers. About the research overall: With a range of about 23 to 90, age averaged about 58 years, and about 83% were male. Three patients had partial responses: one hepatocellular carcinoma, two cutaneous melanoma.

Generated by immunoSEQ multiplex PCR, the TCRdb table keeps only in-frame clones and is missing some. The table includes tens of thousands of clones, about four fifths detected once. The study, taken as a whole, reports: CD8+ T cells averaged more expanded clones than CD4+. Low normalized T-cell clonal expansion was additionally recorded for some nonresponders.

Germline CDR1 reads MGHRA; CDR2 reads YSYEKL. V lost 0 bases to trimming and J lost 0 bases, with 11 bases between them. The CDR3 is 16 residues long. Comments on this clone: Its antigen is unknown.

This receptor was obtained from an adult with an advanced solid tumor such as melanoma, head and neck, liver or kidney cancer. The V gene is TRBV4-1, the J gene TRBJ1-1; TRBD1 might be the D (5 bases). The starting material was CD4+ or CD8+ T cells sorted from blood, obtained in a trial of the OX40 agonist ivuxolimab. In DNA, the CDR3 is TGCGCCAGCAGCCAAGATCTGGGGACTGTGAACACTGAAGCTTTCTTT. As protein: CASSQDLGTVNTEAFF.